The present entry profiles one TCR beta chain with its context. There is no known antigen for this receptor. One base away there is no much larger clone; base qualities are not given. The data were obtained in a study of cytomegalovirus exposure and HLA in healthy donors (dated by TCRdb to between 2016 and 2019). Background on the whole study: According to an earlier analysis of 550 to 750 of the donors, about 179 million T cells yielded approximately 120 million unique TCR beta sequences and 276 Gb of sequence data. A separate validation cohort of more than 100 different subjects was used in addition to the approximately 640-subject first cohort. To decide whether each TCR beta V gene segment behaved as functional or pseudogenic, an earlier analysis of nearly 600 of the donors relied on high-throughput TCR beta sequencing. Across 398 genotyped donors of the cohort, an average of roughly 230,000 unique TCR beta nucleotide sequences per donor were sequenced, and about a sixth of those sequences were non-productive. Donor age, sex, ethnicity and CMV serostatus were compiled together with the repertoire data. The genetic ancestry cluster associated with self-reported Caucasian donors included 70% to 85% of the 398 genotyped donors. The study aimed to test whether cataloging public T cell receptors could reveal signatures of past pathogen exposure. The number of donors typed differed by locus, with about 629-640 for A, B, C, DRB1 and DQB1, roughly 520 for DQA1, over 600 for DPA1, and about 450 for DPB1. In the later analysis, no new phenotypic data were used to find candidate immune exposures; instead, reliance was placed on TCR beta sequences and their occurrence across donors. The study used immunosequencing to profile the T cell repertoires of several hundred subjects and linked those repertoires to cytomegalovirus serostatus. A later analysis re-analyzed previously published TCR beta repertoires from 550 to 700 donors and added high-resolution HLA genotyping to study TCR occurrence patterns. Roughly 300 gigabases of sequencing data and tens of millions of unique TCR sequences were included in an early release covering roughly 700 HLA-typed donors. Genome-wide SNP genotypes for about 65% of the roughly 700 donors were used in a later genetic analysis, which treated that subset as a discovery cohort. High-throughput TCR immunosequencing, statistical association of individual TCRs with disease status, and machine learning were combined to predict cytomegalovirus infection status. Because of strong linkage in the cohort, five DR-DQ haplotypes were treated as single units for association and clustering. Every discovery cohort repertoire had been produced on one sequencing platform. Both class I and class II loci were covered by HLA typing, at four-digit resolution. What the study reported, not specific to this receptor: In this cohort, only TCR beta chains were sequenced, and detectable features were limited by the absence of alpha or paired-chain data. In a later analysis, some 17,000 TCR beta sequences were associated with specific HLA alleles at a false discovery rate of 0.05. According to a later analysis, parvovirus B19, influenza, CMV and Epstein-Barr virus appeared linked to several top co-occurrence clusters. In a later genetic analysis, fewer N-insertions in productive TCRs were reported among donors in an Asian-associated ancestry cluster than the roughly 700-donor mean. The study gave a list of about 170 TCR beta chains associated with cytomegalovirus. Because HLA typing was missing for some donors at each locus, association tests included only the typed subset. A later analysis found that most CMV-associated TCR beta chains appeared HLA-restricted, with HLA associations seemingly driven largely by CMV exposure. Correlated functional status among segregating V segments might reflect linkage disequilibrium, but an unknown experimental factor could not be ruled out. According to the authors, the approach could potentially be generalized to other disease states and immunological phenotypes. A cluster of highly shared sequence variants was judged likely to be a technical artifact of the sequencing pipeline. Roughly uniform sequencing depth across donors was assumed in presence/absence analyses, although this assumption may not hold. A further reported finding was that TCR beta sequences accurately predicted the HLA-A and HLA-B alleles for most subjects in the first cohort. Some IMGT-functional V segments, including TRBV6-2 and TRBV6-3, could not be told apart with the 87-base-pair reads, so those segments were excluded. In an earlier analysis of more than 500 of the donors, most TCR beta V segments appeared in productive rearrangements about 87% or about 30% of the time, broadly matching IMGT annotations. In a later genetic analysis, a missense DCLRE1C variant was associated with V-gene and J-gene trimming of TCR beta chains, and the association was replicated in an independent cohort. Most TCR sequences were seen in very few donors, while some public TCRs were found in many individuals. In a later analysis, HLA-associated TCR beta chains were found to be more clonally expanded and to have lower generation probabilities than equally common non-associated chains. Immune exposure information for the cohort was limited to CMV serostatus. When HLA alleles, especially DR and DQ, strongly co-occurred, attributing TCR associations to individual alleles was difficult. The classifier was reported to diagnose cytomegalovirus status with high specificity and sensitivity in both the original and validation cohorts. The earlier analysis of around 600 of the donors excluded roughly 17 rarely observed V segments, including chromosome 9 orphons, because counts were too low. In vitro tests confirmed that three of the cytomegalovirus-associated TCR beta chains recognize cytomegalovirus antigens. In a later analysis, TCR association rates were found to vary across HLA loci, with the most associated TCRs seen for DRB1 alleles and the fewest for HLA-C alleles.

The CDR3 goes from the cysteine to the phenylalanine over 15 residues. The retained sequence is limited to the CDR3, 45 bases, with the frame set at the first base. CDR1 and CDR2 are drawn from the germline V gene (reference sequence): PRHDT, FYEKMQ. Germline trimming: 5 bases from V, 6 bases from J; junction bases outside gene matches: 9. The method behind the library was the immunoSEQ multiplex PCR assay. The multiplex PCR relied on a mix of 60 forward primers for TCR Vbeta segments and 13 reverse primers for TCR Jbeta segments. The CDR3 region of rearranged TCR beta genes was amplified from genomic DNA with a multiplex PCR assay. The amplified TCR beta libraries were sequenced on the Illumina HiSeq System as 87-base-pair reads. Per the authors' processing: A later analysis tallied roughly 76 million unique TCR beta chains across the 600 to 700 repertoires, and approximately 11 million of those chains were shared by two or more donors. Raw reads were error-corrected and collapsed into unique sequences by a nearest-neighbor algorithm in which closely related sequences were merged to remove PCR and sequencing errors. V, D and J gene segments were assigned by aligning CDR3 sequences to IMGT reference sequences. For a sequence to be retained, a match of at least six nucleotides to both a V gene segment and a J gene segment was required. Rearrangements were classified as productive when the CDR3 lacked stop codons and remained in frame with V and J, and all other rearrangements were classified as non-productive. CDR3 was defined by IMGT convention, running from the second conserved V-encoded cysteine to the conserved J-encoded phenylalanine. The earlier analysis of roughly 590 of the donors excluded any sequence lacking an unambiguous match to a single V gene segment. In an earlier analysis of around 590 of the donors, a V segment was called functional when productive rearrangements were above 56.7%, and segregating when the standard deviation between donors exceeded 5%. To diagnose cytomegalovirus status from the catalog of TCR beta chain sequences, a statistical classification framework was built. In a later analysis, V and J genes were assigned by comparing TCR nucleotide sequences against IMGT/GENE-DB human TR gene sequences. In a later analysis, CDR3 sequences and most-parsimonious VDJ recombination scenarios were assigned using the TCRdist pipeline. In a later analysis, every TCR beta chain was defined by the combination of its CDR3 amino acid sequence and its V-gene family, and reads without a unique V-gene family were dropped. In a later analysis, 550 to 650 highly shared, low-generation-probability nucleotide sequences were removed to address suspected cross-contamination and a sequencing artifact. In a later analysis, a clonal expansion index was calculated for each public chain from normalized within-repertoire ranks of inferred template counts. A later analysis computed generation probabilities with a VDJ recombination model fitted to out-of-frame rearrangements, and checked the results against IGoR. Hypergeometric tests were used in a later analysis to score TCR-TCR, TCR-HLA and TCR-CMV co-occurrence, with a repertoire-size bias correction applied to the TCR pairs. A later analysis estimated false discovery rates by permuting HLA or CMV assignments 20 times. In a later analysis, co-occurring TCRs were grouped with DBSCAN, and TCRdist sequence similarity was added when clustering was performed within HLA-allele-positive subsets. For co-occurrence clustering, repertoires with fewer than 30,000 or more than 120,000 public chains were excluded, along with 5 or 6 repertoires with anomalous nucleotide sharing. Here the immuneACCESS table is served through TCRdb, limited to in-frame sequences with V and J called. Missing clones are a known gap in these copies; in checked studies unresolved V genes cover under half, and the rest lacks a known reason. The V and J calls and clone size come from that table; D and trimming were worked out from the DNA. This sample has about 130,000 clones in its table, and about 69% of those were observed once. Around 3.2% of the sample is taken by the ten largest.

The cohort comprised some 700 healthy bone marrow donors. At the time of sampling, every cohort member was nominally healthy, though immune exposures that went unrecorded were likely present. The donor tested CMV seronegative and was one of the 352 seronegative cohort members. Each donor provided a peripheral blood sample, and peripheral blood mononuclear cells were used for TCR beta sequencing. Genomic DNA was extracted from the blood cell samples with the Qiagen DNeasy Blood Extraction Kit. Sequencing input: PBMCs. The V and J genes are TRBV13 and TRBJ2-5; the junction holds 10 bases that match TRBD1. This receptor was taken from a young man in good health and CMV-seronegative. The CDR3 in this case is CASSGTGTGVQTQYF. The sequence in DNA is TGTGCCAGCAGCGGTACCGGGACAGGGGTTCAGACCCAGTACTTC.